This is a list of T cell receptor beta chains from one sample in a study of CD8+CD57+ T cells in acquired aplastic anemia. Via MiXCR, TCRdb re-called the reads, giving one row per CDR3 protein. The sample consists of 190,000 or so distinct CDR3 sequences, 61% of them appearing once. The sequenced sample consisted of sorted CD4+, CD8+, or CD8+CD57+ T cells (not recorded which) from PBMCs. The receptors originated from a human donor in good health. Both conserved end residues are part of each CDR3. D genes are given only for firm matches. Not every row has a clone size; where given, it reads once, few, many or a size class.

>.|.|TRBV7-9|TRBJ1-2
CASHGRLPGYTF
TGTGCCAGTCATGGACGCCTCCCTGGCTACACCTTC
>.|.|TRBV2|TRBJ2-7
CASRADRSSYEQYF
TGTGCCAGCAGGGCGGACAGAAGCTCCTACGAGCAGTACTTC
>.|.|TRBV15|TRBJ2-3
CATSSQLGADTQYF
TGTGCCACCAGCAGCCAACTAGGGGCAGATACGCAGTATTTT
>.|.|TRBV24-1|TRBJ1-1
CATSEPGFEAFF
TGTGCCACCAGTGAGCCAGGGTTTGAAGCTTTCTTT
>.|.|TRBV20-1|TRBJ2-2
CSARKGHDTGELFF
TGCAGTGCTAGAAAGGGACATGACACCGGGGAGCTGTTTTTT
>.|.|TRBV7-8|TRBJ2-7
CASRRLPGDEQYF
TGTGCCAGCAGACGGCTCCCGGGGGACGAGCAGTACTTC
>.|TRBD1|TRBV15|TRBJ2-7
CATSRSTGLEQYF
TGTGCCACCAGCAGGTCGACAGGGCTAGAGCAGTACTTC
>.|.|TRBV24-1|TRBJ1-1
CATSDRGLRDTEAFF
TGTGCCACCAGTGATCGGGGGCTAAGGGACACTGAAGCTTTCTTT
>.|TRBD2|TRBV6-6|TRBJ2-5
CASRRTSGAQETQYF
TGTGCCAGCAGAAGGACTAGCGGGGCTCAAGAGACCCAGTACTTC
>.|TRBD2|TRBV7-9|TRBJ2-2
CASSLTSGDNELFF
TGTGCCAGCAGCCTAACTAGCGGAGACAATGAGCTGTTTTTT
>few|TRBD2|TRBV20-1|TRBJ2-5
CSARDWEGSGAYQETQYF
TGCAGTGCTAGAGATTGGGAAGGCAGCGGGGCGTATCAAGAGACCCAGTACTTC
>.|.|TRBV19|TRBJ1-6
CASRSQDGSYNSPLHF
TGTGCCAGTAGGTCACAGGACGGATCCTATAATTCACCCCTCCACTTT
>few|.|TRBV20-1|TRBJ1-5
CSARVKGMSNQPQHF
TGCAGTGCTAGAGTGAAAGGGATGAGCAATCAGCCCCAGCATTTT
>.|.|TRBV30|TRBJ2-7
CAWSVGVSLNYEQYF
TGTGCCTGGAGTGTCGGAGTATCCCTAAACTACGAGCAGTACTTC
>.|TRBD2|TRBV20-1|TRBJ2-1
CRAETGGLGEQFF
TGCAGGGCAGAGACGGGAGGGCTGGGTGAGCAGTTCTTC
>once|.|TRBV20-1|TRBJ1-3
CSARAGARGNTIYF
TGCAGTGCTAGAGCAGGGGCCAGGGGAAACACCATATATTTT
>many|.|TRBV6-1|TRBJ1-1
CASSGPPTGNTEAFF
TGTGCCAGCAGTGGTCCCCCGACGGGGAACACTGAAGCTTTCTTT
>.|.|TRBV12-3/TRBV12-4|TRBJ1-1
CASSQIAEAFF
TGTGCCAGCAGCCAGATCGCTGAAGCTTTCTTT
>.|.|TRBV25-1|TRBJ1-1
CASVDSKGMTEAFF
TGTGCCAGCGTGGACAGTAAGGGGATGACTGAAGCTTTCTTT
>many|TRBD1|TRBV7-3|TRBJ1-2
CASSRGQGDYGYTF
TGTGCCAGCAGCCGGGGACAGGGAGACTATGGCTACACCTTC
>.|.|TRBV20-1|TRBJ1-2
CSAPFNYGYTF
TGCAGTGCCCCCTTCAACTATGGCTACACCTTC
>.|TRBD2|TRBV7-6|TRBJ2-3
CASSDGSSGGAADTQYF
TGTGCCAGCAGTGACGGGTCTAGCGGGGGGGCCGCAGATACGCAGTATTTT
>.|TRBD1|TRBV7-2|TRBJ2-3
CASSSEPGQATDTQYF
TGTGCCAGCAGCTCTGAACCGGGACAGGCTACAGATACGCAGTATTTT
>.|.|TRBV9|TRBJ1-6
CASSAQGGDNSPLHF
TGTGCCAGCAGCGCGCAGGGTGGAGATAATTCACCCCTCCACTTT
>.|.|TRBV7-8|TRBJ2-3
CASTRSRTDTQYF
TGTGCCAGCACTCGGAGCCGCACAGATACGCAGTATTTT
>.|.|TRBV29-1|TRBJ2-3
CSVSTDTDTQYF
TGCAGCGTTTCGACAGACACAGATACGCAGTATTTT
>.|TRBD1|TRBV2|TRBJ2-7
CASNLGDRGNEQYF
TGTGCCAGCAATCTCGGGGACAGGGGGAACGAGCAGTACTTC
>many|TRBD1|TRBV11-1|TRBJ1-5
CASSLSTGVNQPQHF
TGTGCCAGCAGCTTAAGCACAGGGGTAAATCAGCCCCAGCATTTT
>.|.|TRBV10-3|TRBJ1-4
CAIRVGEDEKLFF
TGTGCCATCAGAGTGGGGGAGGATGAAAAACTGTTTTTT
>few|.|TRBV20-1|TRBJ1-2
CSARPQGGGSNYGYTF
TGCAGTGCTAGACCACAAGGCGGGGGTTCTAACTATGGCTACACCTTC
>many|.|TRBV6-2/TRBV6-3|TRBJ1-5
CASTSGGEAQPQHF
TGTGCCAGCACCAGTGGGGGCGAAGCTCAGCCCCAGCATTTT
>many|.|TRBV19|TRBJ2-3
CASSIVEFADTQYF
TGTGCCAGTAGTATAGTCGAGTTTGCAGATACGCAGTATTTT
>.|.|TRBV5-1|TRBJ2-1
CASSLRLFDEQFF
TGCGCCAGCAGCTTGAGGCTGTTCGATGAGCAGTTCTTC